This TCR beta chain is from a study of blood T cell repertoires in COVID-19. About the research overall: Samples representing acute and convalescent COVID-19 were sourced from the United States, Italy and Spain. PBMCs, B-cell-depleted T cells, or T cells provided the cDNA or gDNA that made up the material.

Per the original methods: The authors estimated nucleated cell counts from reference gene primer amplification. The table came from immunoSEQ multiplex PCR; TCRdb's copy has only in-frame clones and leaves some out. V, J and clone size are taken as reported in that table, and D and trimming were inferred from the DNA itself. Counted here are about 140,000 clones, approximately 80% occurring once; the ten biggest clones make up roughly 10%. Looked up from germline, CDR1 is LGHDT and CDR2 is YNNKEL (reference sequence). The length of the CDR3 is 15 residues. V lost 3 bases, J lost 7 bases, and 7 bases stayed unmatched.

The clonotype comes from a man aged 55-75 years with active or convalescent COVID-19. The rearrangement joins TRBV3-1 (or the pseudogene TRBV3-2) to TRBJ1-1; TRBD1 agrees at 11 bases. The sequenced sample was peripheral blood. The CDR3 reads CASSHGTGGRGEAFF. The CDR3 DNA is TGTGCCAGCAGCCATGGGACAGGGGGAAGAGGTGAAGCTTTCTTT.